This record concerns one T cell receptor (beta chain) sequence. Its target is unknown. One junction end disagrees with the germline gene, perhaps due to a read error. These data come from a study of blood T cells in healthy people across ages. The second PCR ran about 6 to 11 cycles with a sample-barcoded 5' primer and J-beta primers. TCRdb re-derived calls from the 5' RACE reads in MiXCR, one entry per CDR3 protein. The sample yields roughly 1.6 million distinct CDR3 sequences, around 35% seen once. The CDR3 runs 13 residues. Germline values: CDR1 MNHEY, CDR2 SMNVEV (reference sequence). Study outcomes and limitations: Strong correlation was found linking TCR beta diversity to naive T cell percentage. The CMV status of each donor remained undetermined, and this could have confounded shifts in expanded clonotypes. From one million sequenced T cells, diversity estimates were lower bounds.

The chain is built from TRBV27 and TRBJ2-7, with D unresolved. The sample taken for sequencing was blood. The receptor comes from a woman aged 25 to 39 in good health. The CDR3 region is CASGLGPAYEQYF. Here the CDR3 DNA reads TGTGCCAGCGGTTTAGGTCCAGCCTACGAGCAGTACTTC.